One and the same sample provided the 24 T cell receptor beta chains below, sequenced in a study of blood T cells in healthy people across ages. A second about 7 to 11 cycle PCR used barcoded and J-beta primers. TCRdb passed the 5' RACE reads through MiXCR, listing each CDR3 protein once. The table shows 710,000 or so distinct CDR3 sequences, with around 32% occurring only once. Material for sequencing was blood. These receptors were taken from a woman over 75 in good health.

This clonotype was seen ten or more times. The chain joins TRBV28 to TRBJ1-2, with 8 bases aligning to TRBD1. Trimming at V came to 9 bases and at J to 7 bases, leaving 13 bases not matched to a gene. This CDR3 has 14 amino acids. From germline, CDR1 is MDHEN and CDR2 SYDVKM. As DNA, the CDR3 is TGTGCCAGGGATACAGGACAGGGCGAGGGTGGCTACACCTTC. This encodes CARDTGQGEGGYTF.

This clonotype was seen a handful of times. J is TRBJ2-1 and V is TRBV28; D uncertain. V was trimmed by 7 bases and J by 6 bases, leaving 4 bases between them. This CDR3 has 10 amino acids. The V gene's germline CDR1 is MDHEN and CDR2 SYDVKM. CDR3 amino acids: CASKGNEQFF. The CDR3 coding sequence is TGTGCCAGCAAGGGCAATGAGCAGTTCTTC.

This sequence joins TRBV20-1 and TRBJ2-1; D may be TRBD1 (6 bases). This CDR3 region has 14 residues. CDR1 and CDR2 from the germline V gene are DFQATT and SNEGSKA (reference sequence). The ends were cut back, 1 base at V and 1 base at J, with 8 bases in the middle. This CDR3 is CSARAGHSYNEQFF. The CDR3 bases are TGCAGTGCTAGAGCGGGACATTCCTACAATGAGCAGTTCTTC.

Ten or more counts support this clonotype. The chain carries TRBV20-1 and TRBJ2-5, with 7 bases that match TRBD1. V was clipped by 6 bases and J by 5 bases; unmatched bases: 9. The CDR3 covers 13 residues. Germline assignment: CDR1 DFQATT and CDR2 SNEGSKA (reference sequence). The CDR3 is CSAPKTGRETQYF. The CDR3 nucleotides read TGCAGTGCCCCGAAGACAGGGCGCGAGACCCAGTACTTC.

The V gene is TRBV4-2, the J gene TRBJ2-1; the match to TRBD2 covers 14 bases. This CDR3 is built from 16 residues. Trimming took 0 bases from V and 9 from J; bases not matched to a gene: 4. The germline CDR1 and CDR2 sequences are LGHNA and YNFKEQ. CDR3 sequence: CASSQDGTSGGSEQFF. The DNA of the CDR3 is TGTGCCAGCAGCCAAGACGGGACTAGCGGGGGCAGTGAGCAGTTCTTC.

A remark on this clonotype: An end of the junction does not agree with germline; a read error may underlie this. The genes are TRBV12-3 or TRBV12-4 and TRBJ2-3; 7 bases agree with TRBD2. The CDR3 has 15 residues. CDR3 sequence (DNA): TGTGCCAGCAGTTCCCCCGGCGGGGGAGCAGATACGCAGTGTTTT. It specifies CASSSPGGGADTQCF.

CDR3 residues: CSVEDRRGQETQYF. In DNA, the CDR3 is TGCAGCGTTGAAGATAGGAGGGGCCAAGAGACCCAGTACTTC. The chain combines TRBV29-1 with TRBJ2-5; tentatively, D is TRBD2 (6 bases). The CDR3 length is 14 residues. V lost 0 bases to trimming and J lost 1 base, with 9 bases between them. Germline loops: CDR1 SQVTM, CDR2 ANQGSEA.

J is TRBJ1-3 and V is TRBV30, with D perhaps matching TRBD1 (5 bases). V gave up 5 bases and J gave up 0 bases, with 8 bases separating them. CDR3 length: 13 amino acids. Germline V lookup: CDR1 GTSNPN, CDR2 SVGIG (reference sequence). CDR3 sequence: CAWGHSSGNTIYF. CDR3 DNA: TGTGCCTGGGGACATTCCTCTGGAAACACCATATATTTT. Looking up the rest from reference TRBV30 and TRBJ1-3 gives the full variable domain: SQTIHQWPATLVQPVGSPLSLECTVEGTSNPNLYWYRQAAGRGLQLLFYSVGIGQISSEVPQNLSASRPQDRQFILSSKKLLLSDSGFYLCAWGHSSGNTIYFGEGSWLTVV.

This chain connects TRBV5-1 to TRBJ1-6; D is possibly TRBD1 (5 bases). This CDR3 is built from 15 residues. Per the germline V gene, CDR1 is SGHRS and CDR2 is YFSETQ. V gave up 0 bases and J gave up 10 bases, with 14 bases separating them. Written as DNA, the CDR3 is TGCGCCAGCAGCTTGGTAACAGGAAGGGGCTCACCCCTCCACTTT. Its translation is CASSLVTGRGSPLHF.

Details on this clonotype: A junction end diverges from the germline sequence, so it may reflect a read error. CDR3 residues: CASSRSARVSSYEQDF. For the CDR3, the DNA is TGTGCCAGCAGCAGAAGCGCTCGAGTGAGCTCCTACGAGCAGGACTTC. This sequence joins TRBV2 and TRBJ2-7; D is unclear. This CDR3 has 16 residues. From germline, CDR1 is SNHLY and CDR2 FYNNEI.

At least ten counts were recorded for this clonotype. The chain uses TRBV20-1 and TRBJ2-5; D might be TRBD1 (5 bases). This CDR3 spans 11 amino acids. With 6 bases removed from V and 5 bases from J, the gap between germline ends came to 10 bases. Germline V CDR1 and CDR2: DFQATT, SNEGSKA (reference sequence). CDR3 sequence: CSAAKGETQYF. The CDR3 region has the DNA TGCAGTGCCGCCAAGGGGGAGACCCAGTACTTC.

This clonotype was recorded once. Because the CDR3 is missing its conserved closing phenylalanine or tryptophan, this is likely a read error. CDR3 DNA sequence: TGCGCCAGCAGCTCATGGACAGGGAACTCCTACGAGCAGTACTTG. Its protein product is CASSSWTGNSYEQYL. This chain connects TRBV5-1 to TRBJ2-7; 8 bases are a match to TRBD1. Germline lookup yields CDR1 SGHRS and CDR2 YFSETQ. V shed 3 bases and J 0 bases; nucleotides not matched to a gene: 5. CDR3 size: 15 residues.

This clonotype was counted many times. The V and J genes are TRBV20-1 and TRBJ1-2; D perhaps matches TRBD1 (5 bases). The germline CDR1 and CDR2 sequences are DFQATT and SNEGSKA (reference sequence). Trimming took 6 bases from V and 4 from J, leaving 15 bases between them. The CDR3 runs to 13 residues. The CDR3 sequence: CSAPMGRGYGYTF. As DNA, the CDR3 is TGCAGTGCGCCGATGGGACGTGGCTATGGCTACACCTTC.

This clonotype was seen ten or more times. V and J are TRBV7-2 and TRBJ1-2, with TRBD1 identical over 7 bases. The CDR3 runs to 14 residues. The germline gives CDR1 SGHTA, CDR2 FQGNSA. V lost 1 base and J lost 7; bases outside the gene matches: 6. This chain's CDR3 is CASSLEQGHGGYTF. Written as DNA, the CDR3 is TGTGCCAGCAGCTTAGAACAGGGGCATGGTGGCTACACCTTC.

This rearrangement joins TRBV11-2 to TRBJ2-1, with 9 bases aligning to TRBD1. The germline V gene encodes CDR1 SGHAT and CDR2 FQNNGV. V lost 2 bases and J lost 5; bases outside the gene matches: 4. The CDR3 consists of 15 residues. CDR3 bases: TGTGCCAGCAGCTTAAACAGGGGGCAGAACAATGAGCAGTTCTTC. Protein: CASSLNRGQNNEQFF.

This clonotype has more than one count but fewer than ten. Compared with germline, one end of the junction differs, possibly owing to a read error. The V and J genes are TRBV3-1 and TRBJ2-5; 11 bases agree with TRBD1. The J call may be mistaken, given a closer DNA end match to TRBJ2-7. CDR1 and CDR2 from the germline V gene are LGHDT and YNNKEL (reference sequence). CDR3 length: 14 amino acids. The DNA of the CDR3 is TGTGCCTGCAGCCATGGACAGGGGGCGAACGAGCAGTACTTC. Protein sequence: CACSHGQGANEQYF.

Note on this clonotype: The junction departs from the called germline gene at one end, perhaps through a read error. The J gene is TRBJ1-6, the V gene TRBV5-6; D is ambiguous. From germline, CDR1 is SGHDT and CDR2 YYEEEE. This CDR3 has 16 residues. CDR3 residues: CAGSLGPWLESSPLHF. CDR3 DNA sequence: TGTGCCGGCAGCTTAGGCCCATGGTTGGAGAGTTCACCCCTCCACTTT.

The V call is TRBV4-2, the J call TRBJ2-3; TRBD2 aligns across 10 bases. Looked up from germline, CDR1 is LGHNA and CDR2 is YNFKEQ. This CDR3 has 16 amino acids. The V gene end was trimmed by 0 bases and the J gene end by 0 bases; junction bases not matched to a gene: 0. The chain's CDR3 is CASSQETSGSTDTQYF. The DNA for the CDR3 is TGTGCCAGCAGCCAAGAGACTAGCGGGAGCACAGATACGCAGTATTTT.

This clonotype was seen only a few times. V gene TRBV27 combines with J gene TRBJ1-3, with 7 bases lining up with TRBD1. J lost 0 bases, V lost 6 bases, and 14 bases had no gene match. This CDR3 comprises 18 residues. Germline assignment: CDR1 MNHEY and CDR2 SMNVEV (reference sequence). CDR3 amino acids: CASSLSQTGSSSGNTIYF. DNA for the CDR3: TGTGCCAGCAGCCTCTCCCAGACAGGGTCCAGCTCTGGAAACACCATATATTTT.

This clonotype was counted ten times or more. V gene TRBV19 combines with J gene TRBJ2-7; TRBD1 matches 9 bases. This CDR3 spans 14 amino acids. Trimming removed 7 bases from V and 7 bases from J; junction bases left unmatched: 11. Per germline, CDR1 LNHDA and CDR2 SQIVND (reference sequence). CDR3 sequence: CASNYWDRAGEQYF. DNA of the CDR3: TGTGCCAGTAATTACTGGGACAGGGCGGGAGAGCAGTACTTC.

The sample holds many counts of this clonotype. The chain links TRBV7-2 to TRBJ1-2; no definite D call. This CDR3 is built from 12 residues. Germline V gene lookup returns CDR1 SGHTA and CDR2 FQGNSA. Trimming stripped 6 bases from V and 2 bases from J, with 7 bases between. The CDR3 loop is CASSTTNYGYTF. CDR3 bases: TGTGCCAGCAGTACAACAAACTATGGCTACACCTTC.

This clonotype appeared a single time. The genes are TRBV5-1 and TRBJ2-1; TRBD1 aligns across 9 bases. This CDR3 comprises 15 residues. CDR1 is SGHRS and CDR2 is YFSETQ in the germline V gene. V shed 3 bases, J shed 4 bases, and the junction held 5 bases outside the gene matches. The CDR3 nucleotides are TGCGCCAGCAGCTCGTCGGGACAGGGATACAATGAGCAGTTCTTC. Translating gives CASSSSGQGYNEQFF.

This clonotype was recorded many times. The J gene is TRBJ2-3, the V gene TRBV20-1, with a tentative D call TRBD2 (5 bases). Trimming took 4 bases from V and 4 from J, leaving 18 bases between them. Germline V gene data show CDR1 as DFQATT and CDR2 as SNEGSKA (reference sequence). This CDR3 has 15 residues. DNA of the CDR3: TGCAGTGCTACCCAACTAGTTGGGAGTGCAGATACGCAGTATTTT. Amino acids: CSATQLVGSADTQYF.

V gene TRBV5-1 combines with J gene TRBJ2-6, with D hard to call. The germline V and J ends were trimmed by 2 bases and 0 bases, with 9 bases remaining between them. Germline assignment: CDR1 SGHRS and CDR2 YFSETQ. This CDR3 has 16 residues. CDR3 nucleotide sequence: TGCGCCAGCAGCTTAGGCCCGCTCTCTGGGGCCAACGTCCTGACTTTC. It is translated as CASSLGPLSGANVLTF.